The clone carrying this T cell receptor (beta chain) was seen a handful of times. What it binds is unknown. Trimming cost V 0 bases and J 9 bases; bases outside gene matches: 7. This CDR3 contains 16 residues. Germline V CDR1 and CDR2: MNHEY, SVGAGI. These data originate in a study of blood T cells in healthy people across ages. Study conclusions and caveats: Estimates drawn from one million T cells were deemed to understate diversity. Greater diversity and more naive CD4+ cells were seen in long-lived donors than in aged donors. Age brought a roughly linear fall in TCR beta diversity measured per million T cells.

It was with a sample-barcoded 5' primer and a J-beta primer mix that a second PCR of roughly 7 to 12 cycles was run. Each cDNA was tagged by a template-switch adaptor containing 12 random nucleotides. TCRdb redid the calling of the 5' RACE reads with MiXCR, one entry per CDR3 protein. The table shows about 1,400,000 distinct CDR3 sequences, with around 55% occurring only once. The chain uses TRBV6-5 and TRBJ2-1; 11 nucleotides line up with TRBD2. This receptor was taken from a young man in good health. The sample was blood. CDR3 sequence (DNA): TGTGCCAGCAGTTACTCCTTGATAGCGGGGGGGACTGAGCAGTTCTTC. This sequence encodes CASSYSLIAGGTEQFF.